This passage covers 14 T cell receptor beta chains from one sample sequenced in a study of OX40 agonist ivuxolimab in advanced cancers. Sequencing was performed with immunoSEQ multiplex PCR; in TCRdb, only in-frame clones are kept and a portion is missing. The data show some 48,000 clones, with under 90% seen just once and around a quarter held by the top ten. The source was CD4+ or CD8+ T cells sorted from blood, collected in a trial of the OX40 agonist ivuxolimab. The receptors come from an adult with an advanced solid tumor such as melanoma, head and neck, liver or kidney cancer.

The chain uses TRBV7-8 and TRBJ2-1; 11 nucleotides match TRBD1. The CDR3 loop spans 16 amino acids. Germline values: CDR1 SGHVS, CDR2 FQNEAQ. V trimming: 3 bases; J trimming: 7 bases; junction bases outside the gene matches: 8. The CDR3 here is CASSFFGQGARNEQFF. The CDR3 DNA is TGTGCCAGCAGCTTCTTTGGACAGGGGGCGCGAAATGAGCAGTTCTTC.

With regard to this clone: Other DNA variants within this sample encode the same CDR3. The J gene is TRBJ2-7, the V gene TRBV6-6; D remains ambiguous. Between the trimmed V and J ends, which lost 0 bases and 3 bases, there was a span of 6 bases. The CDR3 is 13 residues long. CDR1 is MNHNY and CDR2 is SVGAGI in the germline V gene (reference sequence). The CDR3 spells CASSYSPLYEQYF. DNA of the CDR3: TGTGCCAGCAGTTACTCCCCACTCTACGAGCAGTACTTC.

As DNA, the CDR3 is TGCGCCAGCAGCCTCCGGGACTCCAATTCACCCCTCCACTTT. It is translated as CASSLRDSNSPLHF. The chain links TRBV4-1 to TRBJ1-6; maybe TRBD1 (5 bases). V was shortened by 4 bases and J by 7 bases, with 11 bases between the two germline ends. The CDR3 has 14 amino acids. CDR1 is MGHRA, CDR2 YSYEKL, per germline.

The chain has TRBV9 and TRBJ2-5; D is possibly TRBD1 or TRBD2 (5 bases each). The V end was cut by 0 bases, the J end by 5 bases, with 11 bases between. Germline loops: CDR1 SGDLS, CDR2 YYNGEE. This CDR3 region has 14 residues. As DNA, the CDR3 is TGTGCCAGCAGCGTAGCGGGAAGGGGCGAGACCCAGTACTTC. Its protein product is CASSVAGRGETQYF.

The CDR3 loop reads CASTPGGGTEAFF. The CDR3 region has the DNA TGTGCCAGTACCCCCGGGGGGGGGACTGAAGCTTTCTTT. The chain combines TRBV19 with TRBJ1-1, with a tentative D call TRBD1 (5 bases). V lost 7 bases, J lost 5 bases, and 14 bases lay in between. Germline V gene data show CDR1 as LNHDA and CDR2 as SQIVND (reference sequence). CDR3 length equals 13 residues.

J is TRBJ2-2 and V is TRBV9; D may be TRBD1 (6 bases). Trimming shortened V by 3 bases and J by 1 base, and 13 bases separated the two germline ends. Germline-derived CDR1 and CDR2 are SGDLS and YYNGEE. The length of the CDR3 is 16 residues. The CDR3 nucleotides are TGTGCCAGCAGCGCACCGGGACAAGAGAACACCGGGGAGCTGTTTTTT. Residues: CASSAPGQENTGELFF.

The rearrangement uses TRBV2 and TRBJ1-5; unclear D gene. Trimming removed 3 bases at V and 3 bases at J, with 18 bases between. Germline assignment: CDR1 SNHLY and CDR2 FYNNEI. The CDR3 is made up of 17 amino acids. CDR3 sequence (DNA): TGTGCCAGCAGTGAGTTCCTGGGCACAGTTTTCAATCAGCCCCAGCATTTT. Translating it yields CASSEFLGTVFNQPQHF.

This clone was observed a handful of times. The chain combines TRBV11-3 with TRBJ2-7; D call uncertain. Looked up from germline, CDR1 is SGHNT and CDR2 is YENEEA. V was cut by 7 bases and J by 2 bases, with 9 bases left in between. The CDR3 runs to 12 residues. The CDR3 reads CASIPEAYEQYF. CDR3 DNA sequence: TGTGCCAGCATCCCAGAGGCCTACGAGCAGTACTTC.

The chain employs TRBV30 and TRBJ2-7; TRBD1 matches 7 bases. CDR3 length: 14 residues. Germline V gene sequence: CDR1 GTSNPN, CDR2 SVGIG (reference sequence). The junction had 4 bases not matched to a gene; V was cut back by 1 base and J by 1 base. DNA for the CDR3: TGTGCCTGGAGTGGGGACAGCGTATCCTACGAGCAGTACTTC. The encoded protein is CAWSGDSVSYEQYF.

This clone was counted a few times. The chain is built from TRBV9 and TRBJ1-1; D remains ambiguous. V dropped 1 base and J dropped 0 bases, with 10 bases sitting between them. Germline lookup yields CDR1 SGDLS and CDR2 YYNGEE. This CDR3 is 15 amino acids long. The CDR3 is CASSVSRFMNTEAFF. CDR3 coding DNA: TGTGCCAGCAGCGTATCGAGGTTCATGAACACTGAAGCTTTCTTT.

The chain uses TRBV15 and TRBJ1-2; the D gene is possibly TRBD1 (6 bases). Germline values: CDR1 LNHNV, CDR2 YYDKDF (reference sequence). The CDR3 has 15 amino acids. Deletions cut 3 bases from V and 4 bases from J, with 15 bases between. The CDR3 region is CATSSESGTLYGYTF. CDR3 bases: TGTGCCACCAGCAGTGAGTCCGGGACACTCTATGGCTACACCTTC.

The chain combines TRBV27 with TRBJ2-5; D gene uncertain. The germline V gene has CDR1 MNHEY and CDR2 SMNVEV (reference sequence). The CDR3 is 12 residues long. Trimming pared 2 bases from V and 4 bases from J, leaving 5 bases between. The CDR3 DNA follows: TGTGCCAGCAGTTTACCAGGAGAGACCCAGTACTTC. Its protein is CASSLPGETQYF.

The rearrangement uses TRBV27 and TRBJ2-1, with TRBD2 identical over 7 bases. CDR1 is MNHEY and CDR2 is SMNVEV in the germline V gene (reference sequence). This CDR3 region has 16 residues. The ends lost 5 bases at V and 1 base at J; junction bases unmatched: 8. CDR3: CASSPDLAESYNEQFF. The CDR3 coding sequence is TGTGCCAGCAGTCCGGACCTAGCGGAGTCCTACAATGAGCAGTTCTTC.

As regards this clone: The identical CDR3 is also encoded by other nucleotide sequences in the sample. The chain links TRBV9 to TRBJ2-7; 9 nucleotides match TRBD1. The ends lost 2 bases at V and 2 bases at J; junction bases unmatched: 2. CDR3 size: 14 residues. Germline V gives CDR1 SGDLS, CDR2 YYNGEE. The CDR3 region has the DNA TGTGCCAGCAGCGTGGGGACAGGGACCTACGAGCAGTACTTC. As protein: CASSVGTGTYEQYF.